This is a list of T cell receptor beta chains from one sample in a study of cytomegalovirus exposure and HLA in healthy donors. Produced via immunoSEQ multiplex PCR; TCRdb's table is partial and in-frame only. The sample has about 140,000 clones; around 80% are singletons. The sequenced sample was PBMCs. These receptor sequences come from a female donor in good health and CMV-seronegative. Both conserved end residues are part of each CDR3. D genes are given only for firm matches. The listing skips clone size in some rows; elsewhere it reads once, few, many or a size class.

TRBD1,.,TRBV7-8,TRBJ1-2,CASSHDRVGGYTF,TGTGCCAGCAGCCACGACAGGGTGGGTGGCTACACCTTC
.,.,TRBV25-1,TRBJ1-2,CASSYIYGYTF,TGTGCCAGCAGTTACATCTATGGCTACACCTTC
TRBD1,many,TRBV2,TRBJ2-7,CASSGPGTGGNEQYF,TGTGCCAGCAGTGGACCCGGGACAGGGGGCAACGAGCAGTACTTC
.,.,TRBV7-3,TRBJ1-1,CASSPGGGMNTEAFF,TGTGCCAGCAGCCCCGGTGGAGGAATGAACACTGAAGCTTTCTTT
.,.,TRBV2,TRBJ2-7,CASRSRVSGYEQYF,TGTGCCAGCAGAAGCAGGGTTTCGGGCTACGAGCAGTACTTC
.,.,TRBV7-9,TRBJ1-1,CASSLGVSRGGDTEAFF,TGTGCCAGCAGCTTGGGTGTCTCCAGGGGAGGGGACACTGAAGCTTTCTTT
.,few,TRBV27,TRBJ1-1,CASSPRGAGDTEAFF,TGTGCCAGCAGTCCCCGCGGTGCCGGGGATACTGAAGCTTTCTTT
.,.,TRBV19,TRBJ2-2,CASSPTGVGTGELFF,TGTGCCAGTAGCCCGACGGGGGTGGGAACCGGGGAGCTGTTTTTT
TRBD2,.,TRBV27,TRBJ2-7,CASSSWTSNEQYF,TGTGCCAGCAGTTCATGGACTAGTAACGAGCAGTACTTC
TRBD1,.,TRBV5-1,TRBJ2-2,CASSSRQGHTGELFF,TGCGCCAGCAGCTCCAGACAGGGACACACCGGGGAGCTGTTTTTT
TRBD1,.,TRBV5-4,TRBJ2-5,CASSLQGTETQYF,TGTGCCAGCAGCCTACAGGGGACCGAGACCCAGTACTTC
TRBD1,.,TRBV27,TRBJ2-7,CASSLGDRVSYEQYF,TGTGCCAGCAGTTTGGGGGACAGGGTCTCCTACGAGCAGTACTTC
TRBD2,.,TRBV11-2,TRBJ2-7,CASSLIGGGGAGYEQYF,TGTGCCAGCAGCTTAATTGGTGGCGGGGGGGCCGGTTACGAGCAGTACTTC
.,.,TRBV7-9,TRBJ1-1,CASSFGQLNTEAFF,TGTGCCAGCAGCTTCGGACAGCTTAACACTGAAGCTTTCTTT
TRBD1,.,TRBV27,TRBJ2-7,CASSLEGAGEQYF,TGTGCCAGCAGTTTAGAGGGGGCAGGCGAGCAGTACTTC
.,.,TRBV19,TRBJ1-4,CASSITSTEKLFF,TGTGCCAGTAGTATAACCAGTACCGAAAAACTGTTTTTT
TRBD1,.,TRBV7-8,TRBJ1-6,CASRQTGANSPLHF,TGTGCCAGCAGACAAACAGGGGCCAATTCACCCCTCCACTTT
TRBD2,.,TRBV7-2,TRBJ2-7,CASSFPLGLAVSYEQYF,TGTGCCAGCAGCTTCCCGCTTGGACTAGCGGTCTCCTACGAGCAGTACTTC
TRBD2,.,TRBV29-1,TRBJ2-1,CSVQLAGGYNEQFF,TGCAGCGTCCAACTAGCGGGAGGTTACAATGAGCAGTTCTTC
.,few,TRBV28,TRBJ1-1,CASSLAGRAEAFF,TGTGCCAGCAGTTTGGCAGGGAGGGCTGAAGCTTTCTTT
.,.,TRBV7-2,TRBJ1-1,CASSPSYPGVTEAFF,TGTGCCAGCAGCCCTTCATACCCAGGGGTCACTGAAGCTTTCTTT
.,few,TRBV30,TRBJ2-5,CAWGVGRAETQYF,TGTGCCTGGGGCGTAGGGAGAGCAGAGACCCAGTACTTC
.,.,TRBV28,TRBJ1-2,CASRPDRYGYTF,TGTGCCAGCAGACCCGACAGATATGGCTACACCTTC
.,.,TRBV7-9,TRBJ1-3,CASSLVQGAGNTIYF,TGTGCCAGCAGCTTAGTACAGGGAGCAGGAAACACCATATATTTT
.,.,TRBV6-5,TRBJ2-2,CASSYSSSGELFF,TGTGCCAGCAGTTACTCCTCCTCCGGGGAGCTGTTTTTT
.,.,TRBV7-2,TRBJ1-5,CASSLKSQGPQHF,TGTGCCAGCAGCTTAAAGTCACAGGGACCCCAGCATTTT
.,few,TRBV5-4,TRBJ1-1,CASSFPTGLNTEAFF,TGTGCCAGCAGCTTTCCGACAGGCTTGAACACTGAAGCTTTCTTT
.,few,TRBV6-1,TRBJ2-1,CASRSLRVSYNEQFF,TGTGCCAGCAGGTCCTTGAGGGTCTCATACAATGAGCAGTTCTTC
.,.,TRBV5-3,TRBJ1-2,CARAALGVGDYGYTF,TGTGCCAGAGCCGCTCTGGGTGTAGGGGACTATGGCTACACCTTC
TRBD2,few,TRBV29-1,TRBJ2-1,CSARLAGAYNEQFF,TGCAGCGCTAGACTAGCGGGAGCCTACAATGAGCAGTTCTTC
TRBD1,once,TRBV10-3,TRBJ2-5,CAISTRTGTGFGETQYF,TGTGCCATCAGTACTCGAACCGGGACAGGGTTTGGAGAGACCCAGTACTTC
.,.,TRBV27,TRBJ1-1,CASSAQGWDTEAFF,TGTGCCAGCAGTGCCCAGGGGTGGGACACTGAAGCTTTCTTT
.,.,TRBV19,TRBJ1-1,CASIPGRVTEAFF,TGTGCCAGTATCCCGGGGAGGGTCACTGAAGCTTTCTTT
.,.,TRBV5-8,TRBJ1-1,CASSFLGLQEAFF,TGTGCCAGCAGCTTTCTGGGGCTTCAAGAAGCTTTCTTT
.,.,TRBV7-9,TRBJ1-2,CASSLTGSGDYGYTF,TGTGCCAGCAGCTTAACAGGGAGCGGTGACTATGGCTACACCTTC
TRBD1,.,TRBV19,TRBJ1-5,CASSPRTGAAGQPQHF,TGTGCCAGTAGCCCACGGACAGGGGCTGCAGGTCAGCCCCAGCATTTT
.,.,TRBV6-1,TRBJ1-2,CASSEAIQVRGYTF,TGTGCCAGCAGTGAAGCGATACAGGTTCGTGGCTACACCTTC
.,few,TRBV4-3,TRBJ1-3,CASSQDPRYSGNTIYF,TGCGCCAGCAGCCAAGACCCCAGGTACTCTGGAAACACCATATATTTT
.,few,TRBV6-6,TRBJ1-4,CASQGQGSEKLFF,TGTGCCAGCCAGGGGCAGGGGAGTGAAAAACTGTTTTTT
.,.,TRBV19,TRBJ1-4,CASSIDGATNEKLFF,TGTGCCAGTAGTATAGATGGAGCAACTAATGAAAAACTGTTTTTT
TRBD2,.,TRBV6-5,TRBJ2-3,CASSLAGDTDTQYF,TGTGCCAGCAGTCTAGCGGGAGATACAGATACGCAGTATTTT
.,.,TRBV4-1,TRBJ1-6,CASSQEGRPNSPLHF,TGCGCCAGCAGCCAGGAGGGACGGCCAAATTCACCCCTCCACTTT
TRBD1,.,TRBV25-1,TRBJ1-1,CASSELGQGNTEAFF,TGTGCCAGCAGTGAGTTGGGACAGGGGAACACTGAAGCTTTCTTT
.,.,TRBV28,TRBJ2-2,CASSWWVGPGSTGELFF,TGTGCCAGCAGTTGGTGGGTCGGCCCAGGGTCCACCGGGGAGCTGTTTTTT